What follows are 7 T cell receptor beta chains derived from one specimen sequenced in a study of T cells in Graves' hyperthyroidism and ophthalmopathy. There were TCR beta CDR3 regions amplified from RNA transcripts. During a first-round RT-PCR of the TCR CDR3, the HTBI primer set was used. TCRdb redid the calling of the multiplex PCR reads with MiXCR, one entry per CDR3 protein. In the table there are about 250,000 distinct CDR3 sequences, roughly 15% of which are singletons. The sequencing sample was made of blood. Receptors were obtained from a woman between 50 and 59 years old with Graves' hyperthyroidism that later progressed to Graves' ophthalmopathy.

This clonotype came up a few times. The gene calls are TRBV6-1 and TRBJ1-5, with D possibly being TRBD1 (5 bases). The CDR3 is made up of 14 amino acids. Trimming left V 6 bases short and J 8 bases short, with 17 bases between. CDR1 MNHNS and CDR2 SASEGT come from the germline V gene. In DNA form, the CDR3 reads TGTGCCAGCAGGGGGGAGTTCCGGAGCAAGCCCCAGCATTTT. It encodes CASRGEFRSKPQHF.

This clonotype has a count of ten or more. CDR3 nucleotides: TGCAGTGCTCGGACAGGGGAGACAGCGTACAATGAGCAGTTCTTC. It specifies CSARTGETAYNEQFF. The chain is built from TRBV20-1 and TRBJ2-1; 9 nucleotides align to TRBD1. Unmatched junction bases numbered 9, after V lost 5 bases and J lost 4 bases. Germline CDR1 DFQATT, CDR2 SNEGSKA (reference sequence). There are 15 residues in the CDR3.

This clonotype occurred many times. The V call is TRBV6-1, the J call TRBJ2-7; D is uncertain. V was clipped by 5 bases and J by 1 base, with 15 bases between them. The CDR3 is made up of 15 amino acids. Germline V CDR1 and CDR2: MNHNS, SASEGT. The DNA of the CDR3 is TGTGCCAGCAGTAAGCCGGCAGAGCGTTCCTACGAGCAGTACTTC. Translation: CASSKPAERSYEQYF.

This clonotype was seen repeatedly, ten times or more. The V gene is TRBV5-1, the J gene TRBJ2-7; tentative D call: TRBD2 (7 bases). CDR1 SGHRS and CDR2 YFSETQ come from the germline V gene. V was shortened by 2 bases and J by 1 base, with 28 bases between the two germline ends. The CDR3 extends over 20 amino acids. The CDR3 DNA sequence: TGCGCCAGCAGCTTACAACCTACGGGGGGCAGCAGGGGCCGATCCTACGAGCAGTACTTC. Translating it yields CASSLQPTGGSRGRSYEQYF.

This clonotype was counted only a few times. The chain is built from TRBV2 and TRBJ2-3, with TRBD2 matching 11 bases. The CDR3 has 15 residues. CDR1 SNHLY and CDR2 FYNNEI come from the germline V gene. The trim removed 10 bases at V and 14 bases at J, leaving 20 bases unmatched. CDR3 coding DNA: TGTGCCATTAGCGGGAGGGCCGCCACCGGGGATTCTTCGTATTTT. Translation: CAISGRAATGDSSYF.

This clonotype was detected many times. The chain recombines TRBV24-1 with TRBJ2-6; TRBD1 matches 12 bases. The CDR3 is made up of 20 amino acids. CDR1 KGHDR and CDR2 SFDVKD come from the germline V gene. V shed 3 bases, J shed 3 bases, and the junction held 11 bases outside the gene matches. The CDR3 bases are TGTGCCACCAGTGATCCCTCCGGGACAGGGGGCGAGAGTGGGGCCAACGTCCTGACTTTC. Its translation is CATSDPSGTGGESGANVLTF.

This clonotype was picked up many times. This rearrangement joins TRBV30 to TRBJ1-1; D perhaps matches TRBD1 (6 bases). In germline, CDR1 is GTSNPN, CDR2 SVGIG (reference sequence). This CDR3 spans 14 amino acids. Trimming stripped 3 bases from V and 4 bases from J, with 15 bases between. CDR3 sequence: CAWRGGGEVTEAFF. The CDR3 DNA sequence: TGTGCCTGGAGGGGGGGCGGGGAGGTCACTGAAGCTTTCTTT.